These 8 T cell receptor beta chains were sequenced from one sample in a study of shared clonotypes between healthy human individuals. Assay: immunoSEQ multiplex PCR; the TCRdb copy retains only in-frame clones and omits some. The data hold around 700,000 clones, with about two thirds observed a single time. Source material: memory CD4+ T cells sorted from blood. This sample's subset: CD45RA-negative fraction. The receptors here all came from a woman in her twenties or thirties in good health.

V is TRBV6-4 and J is TRBJ1-5, with a possible D match to TRBD1 (5 bases). The germline V gene has CDR1 MRHNA and CDR2 SNTAGT. CDR3 length: 20 residues. V gave up 0 bases and J gave up 4 bases, with 25 bases separating them. The CDR3 reads CASSDSDISIYARWNQPQHF. CDR3 sequence (DNA): TGTGCCAGCAGTGACTCGGACATCAGCATCTATGCGCGGTGGAATCAGCCCCAGCATTTT.

For this clone: A single base separates this from a much larger clone, so it may be a read error. J is TRBJ2-1 and V is TRBV11-3, with 9 bases identical to TRBD2. V lost 5 bases, J lost 0 bases, and 2 bases stayed unmatched. The CDR3 is 15 amino acids. The germline gives CDR1 SGHNT, CDR2 YENEEA. This CDR3 is CASSLSGSSYNEQFF. The DNA for the CDR3 is TGTGCCAGCAGCCTTAGCGGGAGCTCCTACAATGAGCAGTTCTTC.

V gene TRBV27 combines with J gene TRBJ2-7, with TRBD2 matching over 12 bases. The junction had 12 bases not matched to a gene; V was cut back by 6 bases and J by 3 bases. Germline loops: CDR1 MNHEY, CDR2 SMNVEV (reference sequence). This CDR3 comprises 17 residues. CDR3 loop: CASSLAGGHVDFYEQYF. CDR3 coding DNA: TGTGCCAGCAGCCTAGCGGGAGGGCATGTTGATTTCTACGAGCAGTACTTC.

The chain has TRBV15 and TRBJ2-2; weak D call: TRBD1 (6 bases). This CDR3 region has 14 residues. V was pared by 2 bases and J by 6 bases, with 10 bases between. CDR1 is LNHNV and CDR2 is YYDKDF in the germline V gene (reference sequence). The CDR3, as DNA: TGTGCCACCAGCAGACGAGGACAGCCCGGGGAGCTGTTTTTT. Amino acid sequence: CATSRRGQPGELFF.

The chain is built from TRBV6-5 and TRBJ2-7; D call uncertain. Germline CDR1 and CDR2: MNHEY and SVGAGI. With 2 bases removed from V and 3 bases from J, the gap between germline ends came to 14 bases. The length of the CDR3 is 15 residues. The CDR3 DNA sequence: TGTGCCAGCAGTTACGGGCCCCCAAGAATCTACGAGCAGTACTTC. This gives the protein CASSYGPPRIYEQYF.

V and J are TRBV19 and TRBJ1-2; no definite D call. V lost 8 bases and J lost 2, with 12 bases in between. The CDR3 spans 13 residues. Looked up from germline, CDR1 is LNHDA and CDR2 is SQIVND (reference sequence). The CDR3 protein is CASSETLNYGYTF. The DNA for the CDR3 is TGTGCCAGTTCCGAGACCCTAAACTATGGCTACACCTTC.

This rearrangement joins TRBV21-1 to TRBJ1-5. TRBV21-1 is a documented pseudogene. This CDR3 contains 16 residues. The CDR3 nucleotides read TGTGCCAGCAGCAAAGCAACCCGGATTAGCAATCAGCCCCAGCATTTT. This encodes CASSKATRISNQPQHF.

A word on this clone: This specimen includes other DNA sequences encoding the same CDR3. This rearrangement joins TRBV7-9 to TRBJ2-3, with a tentative D call TRBD1 (6 bases). The CDR3 has 13 amino acids. V was shortened by 3 bases and J by 6 bases, with 10 bases between the two germline ends. Germline loops: CDR1 SEHNR, CDR2 FQNEAQ (reference sequence). The DNA of the CDR3 is TGTGCCAGCAGCTTTGGTGGGGGCGATACGCAGTATTTT. Translated, it gives CASSFGGGDTQYF.